Each of the 18 T cell receptor beta chains below was sequenced from the same sample in a study of blood T cell repertoires in COVID-19. TCRdb's table, derived via immunoSEQ multiplex PCR, lists solely in-frame clones and lacks some. Of about 410,000 clones in the sample, 75% to 90% were seen once. Sequenced sample: peripheral blood. The receptors come from a woman aged 40 to 50 with COVID-19, enrolled during active disease.

The V call is TRBV2, the J call TRBJ1-2; tentative D call: TRBD1 (5 bases). Germline-derived CDR1 and CDR2 are SNHLY and FYNNEI. This CDR3 is 15 amino acids long. The ends were cut back, 0 bases at V and 7 bases at J, with 15 bases in the middle. Written as DNA, the CDR3 is TGTGCCAGCAGTGAAGCGCTGGCAGGGAGGAGTGGCTACACCTTC. It encodes CASSEALAGRSGYTF.

The chain links TRBV7-9 to TRBJ1-1; D is undetermined. The CDR3 length is 14 residues. The V and J ends lost 2 bases and 1 base respectively, with 8 bases between them. The germline CDR1 and CDR2 sequences are SEHNR and FQNEAQ (reference sequence). The CDR3, as DNA: TGTGCCAGCAGCTTATTACAGTCGAACACTGAAGCTTTCTTT. Amino acid sequence: CASSLLQSNTEAFF.

The chain couples TRBV20-1 to TRBJ1-1; no clear D. V dropped 6 bases and J dropped 8 bases, with 13 bases sitting between them. The CDR3 extends over 11 amino acids. CDR1 and CDR2 from the germline V gene are DFQATT and SNEGSKA (reference sequence). CDR3 bases: TGCAGTGCCCCATCGGCGAGGGAAGCTTTCTTT. This encodes CSAPSAREAFF.

J is TRBJ2-2 and V is TRBV18; perhaps TRBD2 as D (5 bases). This CDR3 is built from 15 residues. The V end was cut by 2 bases, the J end by 7 bases, with 14 bases between. Germline CDR1 reads KGHSH; CDR2 reads LQKENI. The CDR3 spells CASSPGRRSHGELFF. The DNA for the CDR3 is TGTGCCAGCTCACCAGGTCGGAGGTCCCACGGGGAGCTGTTTTTT.

The rearrangement uses TRBV5-4 and TRBJ2-7; TRBD2 agrees at 7 bases. CDR3 length equals 14 residues. Germline loops: CDR1 SGHNT, CDR2 YYREEE (reference sequence). J gave up 2 bases and V 0 bases, and 2 bases lay outside the gene matches. The chain's CDR3 is CASSLESGAYEQYF. The DNA of the CDR3 is TGTGCCAGCAGCTTGGAGAGCGGGGCCTACGAGCAGTACTTC.

A note on this clone: The sample holds other DNA sequences that translate to the same CDR3. The CDR3 spells CASSLGQNYGYTF. CDR3 DNA: TGTGCCAGCAGCTTGGGACAGAACTATGGCTACACCTTC. The chain recombines TRBV5-4 with TRBJ1-2, with TRBD1 as a possible D gene (5 bases). This CDR3 is 13 amino acids long. V shed 0 bases and J shed 2 bases, with 5 bases lying between them. Germline V gene lookup returns CDR1 SGHNT and CDR2 YYREEE (reference sequence).

V and J are TRBV30 and TRBJ2-2; D may be TRBD2 (6 bases). The CDR3 spans 16 residues. The V end was cut by 5 bases, the J end by 4 bases, with 20 bases between. Germline values: CDR1 GTSNPN, CDR2 SVGIG (reference sequence). Written as DNA, the CDR3 is TGTGCCTGGGACGGGACTGTCCGGGGGTTCACCGGGGAGCTGTTTTTT. Its protein product is CAWDGTVRGFTGELFF.

This clone was recorded once. V and J are TRBV12-3 or TRBV12-4 and TRBJ1-3; D gene uncertain. This CDR3 is built from 13 residues. The V gene lost 6 bases and the J gene lost 0 bases, with 6 bases spanning the gap. The CDR3: CASSLSSGNTIYF. The CDR3 region has the DNA TGTGCCAGCAGCCTGTCCTCTGGAAACACCATATATTTT.

The rearrangement uses TRBV18 and TRBJ2-7; D is unresolved. The CDR3 sequence is 14 residues long. Germline loops: CDR1 KGHSH, CDR2 LQKENI. Deletions cut 6 bases from V and 2 bases from J, with 14 bases between. The CDR3 DNA is TGTGCCAGCTCCCTCCGCGCCTCCACCTACGAGCAGTACTTC. Its translation is CASSLRASTYEQYF.

V and J are TRBV28 and TRBJ1-1; D is undetermined. CDR1 and CDR2 from the germline V gene are MDHEN and SYDVKM. This CDR3 has 14 amino acids. Between the trimmed V and J ends, which lost 3 bases and 2 bases, there was a span of 10 bases. CDR3 sequence: CASSFYGLNTEAFF. The CDR3 nucleotides are TGTGCCAGCAGTTTCTATGGGCTCAACACTGAAGCTTTCTTT. Combining the CDR3 with reference TRBV28 and TRBJ1-1 gives the whole variable domain DVKVTQSSRYLVKRTGEKVFLECVQDMDHENMFWYRQDPGLGLRLIYFSYDVKMKEKGDIPEGYSVSREKKERFSLILESASTNQTSMYLCASSFYGLNTEAFFGQGTRLTVV.

The J gene is TRBJ1-1, the V gene TRBV19; the D is unclear. CDR3 length: 13 residues. Germline CDR1 reads LNHDA; CDR2 reads SQIVND (reference sequence). The V end was cut by 5 bases, the J end by 2 bases, with 9 bases between. The CDR3 DNA is TGTGCCAGTAGTGCCCAGGCTAACACTGAAGCTTTCTTT. It codes for CASSAQANTEAFF.

This sequence joins TRBV28 and TRBJ1-2; D is possibly TRBD1 (6 bases). Trimming stripped 7 bases from V and 1 base from J, with 10 bases between. Germline V CDR1 and CDR2: MDHEN, SYDVKM. The CDR3 sequence is 13 residues long. The CDR3 loop is CASNLDSNYGYTF. DNA for the CDR3: TGTGCCAGCAACCTGGACAGTAACTATGGCTACACCTTC.

This chain links TRBV18 with TRBJ1-2; D gene unclear. Trimming removed 6 bases from V and 1 base from J, with 9 bases in between. The germline gives CDR1 KGHSH, CDR2 LQKENI. The CDR3 loop spans 13 amino acids. CDR3 sequence: CASSPGVNYGYTF. The CDR3 region has the DNA TGTGCCAGCTCGCCCGGGGTTAACTATGGCTACACCTTC.

V usage is TRBV4-1 and J usage is TRBJ1-5; D not resolved. Trimming took 2 bases from V and 5 from J, leaving 13 bases between them. Per germline, CDR1 MGHRA and CDR2 YSYEKL. The CDR3 is 15 residues long. In DNA form, the CDR3 reads TGCGCCAGCAGCCAAATTGAGGGTAGGGATCAGCCCCAGCATTTT. Translation gives CASSQIEGRDQPQHF.

This sequence joins TRBV5-1 and TRBJ1-2, with a weak D call TRBD1 (6 bases). V was trimmed by 1 base and J by 4 bases, leaving 23 bases between them. The CDR3 consists of 18 residues. The germline CDR1 and CDR2 sequences are SGHRS and YFSETQ. For the CDR3, the DNA is TGCGCCAGCAGCTTGACCCCCCGGGACAACAGGTTGAGCTATGGCTACACCTTC. Protein product: CASSLTPRDNRLSYGYTF.

The chain joins TRBV3-1 (or the pseudogene TRBV3-2) to TRBJ2-5; tentative D call: TRBD2 (7 bases). CDR3 length: 13 residues. The germline V and J ends were trimmed by 3 bases and 5 bases, with 10 bases remaining between them. Germline V gives CDR1 LGHDT, CDR2 YNNKEL (reference sequence). The chain's CDR3 is CASSQRGGETQYF. Written as DNA, the CDR3 is TGTGCCAGCAGCCAGAGGGGGGGGGAGACCCAGTACTTC.

V and J are TRBV28 and TRBJ1-2; D might be TRBD1 (5 bases). CDR1 and CDR2 from the germline V gene are MDHEN and SYDVKM. V was cut by 3 bases and J by 7 bases, with 12 bases left in between. The CDR3 runs 13 residues. DNA for the CDR3: TGTGCCAGCAGTTTGGTGGGGGGGAGTGGCTACACCTTC. Translation: CASSLVGGSGYTF.

This clone was seen only once. The rearrangement links TRBV3-1 (or the pseudogene TRBV3-2) to TRBJ1-2, with D tentatively TRBD1 (5 bases). From germline, CDR1 is LGHDT and CDR2 YNNKEL (reference sequence). This CDR3 comprises 15 residues. Trimming shortened V by 4 bases and J by 6 bases, and 18 bases separated the two germline ends. CDR3 in amino acids: CASSPIRGGLDGYTF. CDR3 bases: TGTGCCAGCAGCCCGATTCGCGGGGGATTGGATGGCTACACCTTC.